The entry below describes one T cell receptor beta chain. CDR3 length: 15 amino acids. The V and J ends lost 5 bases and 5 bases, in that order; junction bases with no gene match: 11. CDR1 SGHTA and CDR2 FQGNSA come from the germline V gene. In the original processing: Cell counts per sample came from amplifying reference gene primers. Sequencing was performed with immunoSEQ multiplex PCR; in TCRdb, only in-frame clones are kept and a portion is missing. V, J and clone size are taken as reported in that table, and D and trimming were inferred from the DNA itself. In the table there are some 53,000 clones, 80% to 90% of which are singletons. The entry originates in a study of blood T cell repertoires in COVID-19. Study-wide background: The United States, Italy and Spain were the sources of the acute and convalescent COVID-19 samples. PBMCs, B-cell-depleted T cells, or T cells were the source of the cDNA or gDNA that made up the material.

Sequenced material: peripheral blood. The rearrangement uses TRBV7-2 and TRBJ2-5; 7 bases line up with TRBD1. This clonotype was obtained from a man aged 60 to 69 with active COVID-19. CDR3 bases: TGTGCCAGCAGCCTATCACAGGGGACCGCGGAGACCCAGTACTTC. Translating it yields CASSLSQGTAETQYF. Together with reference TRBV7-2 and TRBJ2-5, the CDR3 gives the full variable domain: GAGVSQSPSNKVTEKGKDVELRCDPISGHTALYWYRQSLGQGLEFLIYFQGNSAPDKSGLPSDRFSAERTGGSVSTLTIQRTQQEDSAVYLCASSLSQGTAETQYFGPGTRLLVL.